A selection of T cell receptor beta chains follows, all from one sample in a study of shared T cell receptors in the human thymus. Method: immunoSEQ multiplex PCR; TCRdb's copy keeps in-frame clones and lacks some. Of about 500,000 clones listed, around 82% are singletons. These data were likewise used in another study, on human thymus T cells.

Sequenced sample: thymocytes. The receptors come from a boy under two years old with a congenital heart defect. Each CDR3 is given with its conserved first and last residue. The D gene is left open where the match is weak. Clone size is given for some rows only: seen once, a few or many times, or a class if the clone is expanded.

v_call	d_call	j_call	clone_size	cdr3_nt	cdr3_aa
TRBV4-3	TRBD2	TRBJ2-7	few	TGCGCCAGCAGCCAAGACGGCGGGAGCTCCTACGAGCAGTACTTC	CASSQDGGSSYEQYF
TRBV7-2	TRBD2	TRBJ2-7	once	TGTGCCAGCAACTCTAGCGGGGGGTTCTACGAGCAGTACTTC	CASNSSGGFYEQYF
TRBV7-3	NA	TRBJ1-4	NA	TGTGCCAGCAGCTTAACGGGGAGGGTTAATGAAAAACTGTTTTTT	CASSLTGRVNEKLFF
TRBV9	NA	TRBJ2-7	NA	TGTGCCAGCAGCGTAAAGGGGGAGGGCTACGAGCAGTACTTC	CASSVKGEGYEQYF
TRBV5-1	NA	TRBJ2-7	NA	TGCGCCAGCAGCTTAACGGGAGAGTTGGACGAGCAGTACTTC	CASSLTGELDEQYF
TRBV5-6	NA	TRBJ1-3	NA	TGTGCCAGCAGCTTAAAGTCCCCTCAGGGTACAGGAAACACCATATATTTT	CASSLKSPQGTGNTIYF
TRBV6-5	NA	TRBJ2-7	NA	TGTGCCAGCGGTACAGGGCACGAGCAGTACTTC	CASGTGHEQYF
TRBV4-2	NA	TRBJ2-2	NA	TGTGCCAGCAGCCAGGGCCGGGGCGGGGAGCTGTTTTTT	CASSQGRGGELFF
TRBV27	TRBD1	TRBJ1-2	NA	TGTGCCAGCAGCCCTAGGACAGGCCGCAAGGGGTATGGCTACACCTTC	CASSPRTGRKGYGYTF
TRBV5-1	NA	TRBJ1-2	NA	TGCGCCTCTCAACCCGACAATTCTGATGGCTACACCTTC	CASQPDNSDGYTF